The clone carrying this T cell receptor beta chain showed up many times. The sample belongs to a study of patients and donors after allogeneic stem cell transplantation. CDR1 is SGHAT, CDR2 FQDESV, per germline (reference sequence). V was pared by 5 bases and J by 7 bases, with 11 bases between. The CDR3 covers 13 residues. A single record per CDR3 protein comes from TCRdb applying MiXCR to the RT-PCR reads. The sample holds fewer than 500,000 distinct CDR3 sequences; roughly 17% are singletons and the top ten take around 7.2%. V is TRBV11-1 and J is TRBJ2-2; no definite D call. Sequencing used blood, either unsorted or a sorted T cell fraction (not recorded which). The TCR comes from a human donor who was either an allogeneic HSCT recipient or a stem cell or donor lymphocyte infusion donor (not recorded which). It is not recorded whose cells these are; they may come from a transplant donor. DNA for the CDR3: TGTGCCAGCAGCCCCGGGCCGAGCGGGGAGCTGTTTTTT. Translation: CASSPGPSGELFF.